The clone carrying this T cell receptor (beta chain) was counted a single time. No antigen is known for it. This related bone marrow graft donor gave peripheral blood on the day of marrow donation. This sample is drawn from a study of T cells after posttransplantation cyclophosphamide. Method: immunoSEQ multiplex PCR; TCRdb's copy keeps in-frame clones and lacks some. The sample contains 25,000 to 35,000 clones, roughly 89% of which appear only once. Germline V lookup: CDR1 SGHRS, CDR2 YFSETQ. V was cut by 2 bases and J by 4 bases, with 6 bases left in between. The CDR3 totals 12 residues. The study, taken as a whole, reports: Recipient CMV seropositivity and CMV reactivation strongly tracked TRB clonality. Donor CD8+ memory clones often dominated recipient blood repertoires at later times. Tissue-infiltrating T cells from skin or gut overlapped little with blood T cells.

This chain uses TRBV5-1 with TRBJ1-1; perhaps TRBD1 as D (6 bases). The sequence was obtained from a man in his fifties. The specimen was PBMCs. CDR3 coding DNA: TGCGCCAGCAGCTTACAGGGCACTGAAGCTTTCTTT. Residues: CASSLQGTEAFF.